The 15 T cell receptor beta chains given below trace back to one sample, sequenced in a study of beta chain features in type 1 diabetes. Sequencing targeted expressed TCRB transcripts, as all isolated RNA had been reverse transcribed. Produced via immunoSEQ multiplex PCR; TCRdb's table is partial and in-frame only. The sample lists a few hundred thousand clones, 27% occurring once. The sequenced sample consisted of central memory CD4+ T cells from blood. The receptors originated from a man aged 30 to 39 in good health.

This clone was detected only a few times. The rearrangement links TRBV18 to TRBJ2-3; weak D call: TRBD2 (6 bases). The CDR3 has 16 amino acids. Germline V gene lookup returns CDR1 KGHSH and CDR2 LQKENI. Trimming stripped 0 bases from V and 1 base from J, with 11 bases between. Here the CDR3 reads CASSPPRGSGTDTQYF. The CDR3 DNA sequence: TGTGCCAGCTCACCACCGCGGGGATCCGGCACAGATACGCAGTATTTT.

Turning to this clone: This may be a read error, as it is one base from a much larger clone. The chain uses TRBV10-3 and TRBJ2-1; no clear D gene. Trimming removed 2 bases from V and 8 bases from J, with 13 bases in between. Looked up from germline, CDR1 is ENHRY and CDR2 is SYGVKD. This CDR3 has 14 residues. Here the CDR3 DNA reads TGTGCCATCAGTGAGGCCGCCAGGCTAGATGAGCAGTTCTTC. Translation gives CAISEAARLDEQFF.

The rearrangement uses TRBV6-5 and TRBJ2-1, with D possibly being TRBD1 (5 bases). Germline V gene lookup returns CDR1 MNHEY and CDR2 SVGAGI. The CDR3 runs to 12 residues. Trimming removed 5 bases at V and 10 bases at J, with 12 bases between. CDR3 loop: CASSGARQEQFF. The CDR3 DNA follows: TGTGCCAGCAGTGGGGCAAGACAGGAGCAGTTCTTC.

This clone was observed a few times. DNA for the CDR3: TGCAGTGCTCTACATTCCAACGAGCAGTACTTC. Translation gives CSALHSNEQYF. The rearrangement links TRBV20-1 to TRBJ2-7; D not resolved. Germline V gives CDR1 DFQATT, CDR2 SNEGSKA (reference sequence). V shed 5 bases and J shed 5 bases, with 10 bases lying between them. This CDR3 has 11 amino acids.

This clone has ten or more counts. The chain carries TRBV4-3 and TRBJ2-4, with D unclear. The CDR3 spans 16 residues. CDR1 and CDR2 from the germline V gene are LGHNA and YSLEER. The ends were cut back, 0 bases at V and 8 bases at J, with 17 bases in the middle. Here the CDR3 DNA reads TGCGCCAGCAGCCAAGAAGGACCGTGGGCCACCGACATTCAGTACTTC. Translated: CASSQEGPWATDIQYF.

The chain recombines TRBV30 with TRBJ1-1; 10 nucleotides line up with TRBD1. After removal of 1 base from V and 7 bases from J, the junction contained 6 bases not matched to a gene. CDR1 and CDR2 from the germline V gene are GTSNPN and SVGIG (reference sequence). This CDR3 contains 14 residues. CDR3 sequence: CAWSAPGQGFEAFF. The CDR3 DNA is TGTGCCTGGAGTGCCCCGGGACAGGGGTTTGAAGCTTTCTTT.

This sequence joins TRBV29-1 and TRBJ2-3, with 8 bases identical to TRBD2. J gave up 1 base and V 8 bases, and 5 bases lay outside the gene matches. Germline assignment: CDR1 SQVTM and CDR2 ANQGSEA. The CDR3 totals 13 residues. CDR3 in DNA: TGCAGCATCGATAGCGGGGGCACAGATACGCAGTATTTT. It is translated as CSIDSGGTDTQYF.

The chain has TRBV27 and TRBJ2-7, with 7 bases that match TRBD1. The junction had 8 bases not matched to a gene; V was cut back by 6 bases and J by 6 bases. This CDR3 spans 13 amino acids. Germline CDR1 MNHEY, CDR2 SMNVEV (reference sequence). The CDR3 protein is CASRKTGQGEQYF. DNA for the CDR3: TGTGCCAGCAGGAAGACAGGGCAGGGCGAGCAGTACTTC.

The rearrangement links TRBV6-6 to TRBJ2-6; D remains ambiguous. Trimming stripped 5 bases from V and 0 bases from J, with 8 bases between. This CDR3 is built from 15 residues. Germline V gene sequence: CDR1 MNHNY, CDR2 SVGAGI (reference sequence). The CDR3 region has the DNA TGTGCCAGCAGTGACGGCAGCTCTGGGGCCAACGTCCTGACTTTC. Encoded protein: CASSDGSSGANVLTF.

This clone has a handful of counts. The rearrangement uses TRBV27 and TRBJ2-1; D gene ambiguous. V was trimmed by 11 bases and J by 6 bases, leaving 11 bases between them. The length of the CDR3 is 11 residues. Germline lookup yields CDR1 MNHEY and CDR2 SMNVEV (reference sequence). For the CDR3, the DNA is TGTGCCGGAAGGGCCCTCAATGAGCAGTTCTTC. Encoded protein: CAGRALNEQFF.

As concerns this clone: This likely stems from a read error, as it lies one base from a far larger clone. The chain joins TRBV29-1 to TRBJ2-5; a weak D match, TRBD1 (6 bases). Trimming shortened V by 4 bases and J by 5 bases, and 17 bases separated the two germline ends. Per germline, CDR1 SQVTM and CDR2 ANQGSEA. The CDR3 has 14 amino acids. The CDR3 DNA reads TGCAGCGTTGTGAGAGGGTACAGGGACGAGACCCAGTACTTC. It is translated as CSVVRGYRDETQYF.

The chain has TRBV7-9 and TRBJ2-3; perhaps TRBD2 as D (5 bases). The CDR3 runs 17 residues. Trimming left V 0 bases short and J 1 base short, with 14 bases between. Germline V gene data show CDR1 as SEHNR and CDR2 as FQNEAQ (reference sequence). CDR3 residues: CASSLARPAGRTDTQYF. DNA for the CDR3: TGTGCCAGCAGCTTAGCACGGCCGGCGGGCCGCACAGATACGCAGTATTTT.

In its sample, this clone was seen many times. The chain links TRBV2 to TRBJ1-4; D call uncertain. Trimming cost V 8 bases and J 2 bases, with 9 bases left between them. Germline loops: CDR1 SNHLY, CDR2 FYNNEI. CDR3 size: 13 residues. CDR3 residues: CASLGGTNEKLFF. For the CDR3, the DNA is TGTGCCAGCCTCGGAGGCACTAATGAAAAACTGTTTTTT.

This clone was detected a few times. The CDR3 sequence: CASSPDWRAYEQYF. DNA of the CDR3: TGTGCCAGCAGCCCGGACTGGCGGGCCTACGAGCAGTACTTC. The chain links TRBV14 to TRBJ2-7; perhaps TRBD2 as D (5 bases). The CDR3 extends over 14 amino acids. CDR1 and CDR2 from the germline V gene are SGHDN and FVKESK. The ends were cut back, 4 bases at V and 2 bases at J, with 12 bases in the middle.

This clone was detected ten times or more. The CDR3 DNA reads TGTGCCGCCCAGGGGCTACACGAGCAGTACTTC. Translating gives CAAQGLHEQYF. The chain recombines TRBV10-3 with TRBJ2-7; tentative D call: TRBD1 (6 bases). CDR3 length: 11 residues. Germline CDR1 is ENHRY and CDR2 is SYGVKD. The V end was cut by 11 bases, the J end by 5 bases, with 13 bases between.